The source of this T cell receptor (beta chain) is a study of blood T cell repertoires in COVID-19. The age range of participants was about 18 to 100 years, with residence in approximately 25 US areas. Within 2 weeks of study entry, exposed participants had contacted a PCR-confirmed or clinician-diagnosed COVID-19 case. Germline loops: CDR1 SNHLY, CDR2 FYNNEI. The V and J ends lost 8 bases and 4 bases respectively, with 19 bases between them. The CDR3 consists of 15 residues. Data came from immunoSEQ multiplex PCR; TCRdb stores just in-frame clones and leaves some out. The sample shows around 250,000 clones, 85% to 90% of them seen only once.

This receptor was identified in a man aged 45-65 years who had been exposed to COVID-19. Sequencing input: PBMCs or T cells enriched from blood (not recorded which). This chain links TRBV2 with TRBJ2-3; perhaps TRBD2 as D (6 bases). For the CDR3, the DNA is TGTGCCAGCTCCCTGCTTGGGGGAGGTTCAGATACGCAGTATTTT. It yields the protein CASSLLGGGSDTQYF.